The 15 T cell receptor beta chains presented below share a single source sample, sequenced in a study of cytomegalovirus exposure and HLA in healthy donors. Here immunoSEQ multiplex PCR was the method, and the copy in TCRdb shows in-frame clones only, minus some. The repertoire holds about 250,000 clones, with more than 85% as singletons. The sample comprised PBMCs. These receptor sequences come from a man between 18 and 29 years old in good health and CMV-seropositive.

The chain is built from TRBV6-1 and TRBJ1-5; D unclear. Germline V lookup: CDR1 MNHNS, CDR2 SASEGT. V was clipped by 2 bases and J by 7 bases, with 12 bases between them. The CDR3 is made up of 14 amino acids. CDR3 in amino acids: CASSESWVNQPQHF. In DNA, the CDR3 is TGTGCCAGCAGTGAAAGTTGGGTAAACCAGCCCCAGCATTTT.

The rearrangement uses TRBV30 and TRBJ2-2; D gene unclear. CDR1 and CDR2 (germline): GTSNPN, SVGIG (reference sequence). The germline V and J ends were trimmed by 0 bases and 3 bases, with 14 bases remaining between them. The CDR3 has 16 amino acids. CDR3 sequence (DNA): TGTGCCTGGAGTGTAACGGGTATTTACGACACCGGGGAGCTGTTTTTT. Encoded protein: CAWSVTGIYDTGELFF.

This chain links TRBV30 with TRBJ1-3; no clear D. The ends were cut back, 0 bases at V and 1 base at J, with 7 bases in the middle. CDR3 size: 14 residues. In germline, CDR1 is GTSNPN, CDR2 SVGIG (reference sequence). This CDR3 is CAWSVDSSGNTIYF. The CDR3 DNA reads as TGTGCCTGGAGTGTTGATTCATCTGGAAACACCATATATTTT. The entire variable domain, with the rest obtained from reference TRBV30 and TRBJ1-3, is as follows: SQTIHQWPATLVQPVGSPLSLECTVEGTSNPNLYWYRQAAGRGLQLLFYSVGIGQISSEVPQNLSASRPQDRQFILSSKKLLLSDSGFYLCAWSVDSSGNTIYFGEGSWLTVV.

This chain links TRBV27 with TRBJ1-2, with a tentative D call TRBD1 (5 bases). V gave up 10 bases and J gave up 4 bases, with 16 bases separating them. The germline V gene has CDR1 MNHEY and CDR2 SMNVEV (reference sequence). The CDR3 sequence is 13 residues long. CDR3 loop: CATFGRGGYGYTF. Here the CDR3 DNA reads TGTGCCACCTTCGGCCGGGGGGGCTATGGCTACACCTTC.

This chain connects TRBV5-1 to TRBJ2-5, with TRBD2 as a possible D gene (6 bases). Germline CDR1 is SGHRS and CDR2 is YFSETQ. This CDR3 has 14 residues. Trimming removed 6 bases at V and 2 bases at J, with 14 bases between. The chain's CDR3 is CASTSAGGQETQYF. CDR3 DNA: TGCGCCAGCACCTCAGCCGGGGGACAAGAGACCCAGTACTTC.

The gene calls are TRBV27 and TRBJ1-1; D is unclear. Germline V CDR1 and CDR2: MNHEY, SMNVEV (reference sequence). V dropped 3 bases and J dropped 2 bases, with 7 bases sitting between them. CDR3 length equals 13 residues. The CDR3 sequence: CASSFNANTEAFF. The CDR3 DNA sequence: TGTGCCAGCAGTTTTAACGCAAACACTGAAGCTTTCTTT.

This chain links TRBV11-1 with TRBJ2-7, with D perhaps TRBD1 (5 bases). CDR1 is SGHAT and CDR2 is FQDESV in the germline V gene (reference sequence). This CDR3 contains 14 residues. Trimming stripped 5 bases from V and 2 bases from J, with 13 bases between. CDR3 protein: CASSPRTSPYEQYF. The CDR3 bases are TGTGCCAGCAGCCCGAGGACATCCCCCTACGAGCAGTACTTC. The whole variable domain, remainder taken from reference TRBV11-1 and TRBJ2-7, is EAEVAQSPRYKITEKSQAVAFWCDPISGHATLYWYRQILGQGPELLVQFQDESVVDDSQLPKDRFSAERLKGVDSTLKIQPAELGDSAMYLCASSPRTSPYEQYFGPGTRLTVT.

The chain joins TRBV19 to TRBJ1-2; 8 nucleotides align to TRBD1. The length of the CDR3 is 14 residues. The V and J ends lost 5 bases and 1 base, in that order; junction bases with no gene match: 3. Per the germline V gene, CDR1 is LNHDA and CDR2 is SQIVND (reference sequence). The CDR3 is CASSSTGVNYGYTF. The CDR3 DNA is TGTGCCAGTAGTTCGACAGGGGTTAACTATGGCTACACCTTC.

This chain links TRBV5-6 with TRBJ2-1; TRBD2 agrees at 8 bases. Trimming took 3 bases from V and 4 from J; bases not matched to a gene: 3. In germline, CDR1 is SGHDT, CDR2 YYEEEE. The CDR3 is 14 amino acids. CDR3 DNA: TGTGCCAGCAGCTGGGGGACTAGTTACAATGAGCAGTTCTTC. It codes for CASSWGTSYNEQFF.

The CDR3 loop is CASSQGAGGSPYEQYF. CDR3 coding DNA: TGTGCCAGCAGCCAAGGGGCAGGGGGCTCCCCCTACGAGCAGTACTTC. V and J are TRBV4-2 and TRBJ2-7; 8 bases are a match to TRBD1. The length of the CDR3 is 16 residues. Looked up from germline, CDR1 is LGHNA and CDR2 is YNFKEQ. The V segment lost 1 base and the J segment 2 bases; nucleotides outside the gene matches: 7.

CDR3: CASSVGALNTEAFF. The CDR3 DNA reads as TGTGCCAGCAGTGTGGGGGCCCTGAACACTGAAGCTTTCTTT. The chain couples TRBV6-1 to TRBJ1-1, with a tentative D call TRBD1 (6 bases). CDR3 length equals 14 residues. V was clipped by 4 bases and J by 0 bases, with 9 bases between them. Germline values: CDR1 MNHNS, CDR2 SASEGT.

CDR3 region: CASSFRQAPYEQYF. The CDR3 nucleotides read TGCGCCAGCAGCTTCCGGCAGGCCCCCTACGAGCAGTACTTC. The gene calls are TRBV5-1 and TRBJ2-7; D unresolved. Germline values: CDR1 SGHRS, CDR2 YFSETQ. Trimming removed 2 bases from V and 2 bases from J, with 11 bases in between. This CDR3 has 14 amino acids.

The CDR3 nucleotides read TGCGCCAGCAGCCGATGGGAGGGGTTGGACACTGAAGCTTTCTTT. Translation: CASSRWEGLDTEAFF. The genes are TRBV5-1 and TRBJ1-1; weak D call: TRBD1 (5 bases). CDR1 is SGHRS, CDR2 YFSETQ, per germline. The V gene lost 4 bases and the J gene lost 3 bases, with 16 bases spanning the gap. The CDR3 consists of 15 residues.

Many counts were recorded for this clone. The V call is TRBV27, the J call TRBJ2-3; D gene ambiguous. Per germline, CDR1 MNHEY and CDR2 SMNVEV (reference sequence). The V end lost 2 bases, the J end lost 1 base, and 7 bases lay between the germline ends. This CDR3 is 14 amino acids long. The DNA for the CDR3 is TGTGCCAGCAGTTTAGGGATAGGCACAGATACGCAGTATTTT. This encodes CASSLGIGTDTQYF.

The V and J genes are TRBV7-2 and TRBJ2-2; D call uncertain. V lost 5 bases, J lost 4 bases, and 11 bases lay in between. This CDR3 contains 14 residues. Germline V gene lookup returns CDR1 SGHTA and CDR2 FQGNSA. CDR3 sequence (DNA): TGTGCCAGCAGCCCTGAGCGAATCACCGGGGAGCTGTTTTTT. Encoded protein: CASSPERITGELFF.